The 9 T cell receptor beta chains given below trace back to one sample, sequenced in a study of molecular identifiers for immune sequencing clone quantification. Using its own MiXCR run on the PCR reads, TCRdb lists one record per CDR3 protein. The sample yields over 65,000 distinct CDR3 sequences, around a quarter seen once. Sequencing was performed on naive CD8+ T cells from blood, with Jurkat cell RNA spiked in. Subset meaning: FACS-sorted CD8+CD4-CCR7+CD45RA+ naive T cells. Source of these receptors: a human donor in good health. Some libraries in this study had Jurkat cell RNA spiked in.

On this clonotype: A read error may be the cause here, since a much bigger clone is one base away. The chain joins TRBV20-1 to TRBJ2-7; TRBD2 matches at 12 bases. The V gene end was trimmed by 6 bases and the J gene end by 3 bases; junction bases not matched to a gene: 9. The CDR3 has 15 amino acids. The germline V gene has CDR1 DFQATT and CDR2 SNEGSKA (reference sequence). CDR3 loop: CSACLTSGGVYEQYF. The CDR3, as DNA: TGCAGTGCCTGTTTGACTAGCGGGGGAGTCTACGAGCAGTACTTC.

There are a few counts of this clonotype. An end of the junction does not agree with germline; a read error may underlie this. The V and J genes are TRBV7-7 and TRBJ2-5, with 11 bases aligning to TRBD1. The CDR3 covers 16 residues. CDR1 is SSHAT and CDR2 is FNYEAQ in the germline V gene (reference sequence). CDR3 sequence: CASSLEPGTGGQTQYF. The CDR3 nucleotides are TGTGCTAGCAGCCTGGAGCCCGGGACAGGGGGTCAGACCCAGTACTTC.

As concerns this clonotype: Possible read error: a much larger clone is one base away. The chain combines TRBV7-9 with TRBJ1-6, with D perhaps matching TRBD1 (6 bases). The CDR3 has 14 amino acids. Germline V gene data show CDR1 as SEHNR and CDR2 as FQNEAQ (reference sequence). Trimming removed 7 bases from V and 9 bases from J, with 16 bases in between. The CDR3 nucleotides are TGTGCCAGCACCCCGGACAGCTTTAGTTCACCCCTCCACTTT. It codes for CASTPDSFSSPLHF.

This clonotype appeared a few times. This rearrangement joins TRBV7-9 to TRBJ2-5; D is unresolved. V lost 3 bases, J lost 0 bases, and 17 bases lay in between. Germline lookup yields CDR1 SEHNR and CDR2 FQNEAQ (reference sequence). The CDR3 extends over 17 amino acids. The CDR3 region has the DNA TGTGCCAGCAGCTTCCCCATGCCCTTGAGGAACCAAGAGACCCAGTACTTC. It yields the protein CASSFPMPLRNQETQYF.

With respect to this clonotype: Compared with germline, one end of the junction differs, possibly owing to a read error. This chain joins TRBV5-1 and TRBJ2-5; D is unresolved. Germline V CDR1 and CDR2: SGHRS, YFSETQ. The CDR3 totals 13 residues. The CDR3 DNA follows: TGCGCCCGCAGCTTGGGCCTTCAAGAGACCCAGTACTTC. It is translated as CARSLGLQETQYF. Variable domain in full (rest from reference TRBV5-1 and TRBJ2-5): KAGVTQTPRYLIKTRGQQVTLSCSPISGHRSVSWYQQTPGQGLQFLFEYFSETQRNKGNFPGRFSGRQFSNSRSEMNVSTLELGDSALYLCARSLGLQETQYFGPGTRLLVL.

This clonotype was counted a few times. This chain links TRBV6-5 with TRBJ2-5, with D possibly TRBD2 on 6 matching bases. CDR1 and CDR2 from the germline V gene are MNHEY and SVGAGI. Trimming removed 10 bases at V and 0 bases at J, with 12 bases between. The CDR3 contains 13 residues. For the CDR3, the DNA is TGTGCCAACTGCCGGGGGAACCAAGAGACCCAGTACTTC. Translating it yields CANCRGNQETQYF.

V usage is TRBV19 and J usage is TRBJ2-6, with 7 bases that match TRBD2. V was clipped by 5 bases and J by 0 bases; unmatched bases: 1. Germline CDR1 reads LNHDA; CDR2 reads SQIVND (reference sequence). This CDR3 is built from 15 residues. The CDR3 DNA reads TGTGCCAGTAGTTGGGACTACTCTGGGGCCAACGTCCTGACTTTC. This gives the protein CASSWDYSGANVLTF.

This clonotype was seen many times. The chain combines TRBV7-6 with TRBJ2-7, with 10 nucleotides matching TRBD2. The J segment lost 2 bases and the V segment lost 0 bases, leaving 4 bases of the junction unmatched. This CDR3 region has 16 residues. CDR1 and CDR2 (germline): SGHVS, FNYEAQ. The CDR3 loop is CASSLATSGVPYEQYF. DNA for the CDR3: TGTGCCAGCAGCTTAGCCACTAGCGGGGTTCCCTACGAGCAGTACTTC. The full variable domain, completed using reference TRBV7-6 and TRBJ2-7, is GAGVSQSPRYKVTKRGQDVALRCDPISGHVSLYWYRQALGQGPEFLTYFNYEAQQDKSGLPNDRFSAERPEGSISTLTIQRTEQRDSAMYRCASSLATSGVPYEQYFGPGTRLTVT.

This clonotype was seen at least ten times. V is TRBV13 and J is TRBJ2-3, with a weak D call TRBD2 (6 bases). Per germline, CDR1 PRHDT and CDR2 FYEKMQ (reference sequence). Deletions cut 5 bases from V and 1 base from J, with 7 bases between. This CDR3 comprises 13 residues. The CDR3 here is CASSRRGTDTQYF. CDR3 DNA: TGTGCCAGCAGCCGGAGGGGCACAGATACGCAGTATTTT.